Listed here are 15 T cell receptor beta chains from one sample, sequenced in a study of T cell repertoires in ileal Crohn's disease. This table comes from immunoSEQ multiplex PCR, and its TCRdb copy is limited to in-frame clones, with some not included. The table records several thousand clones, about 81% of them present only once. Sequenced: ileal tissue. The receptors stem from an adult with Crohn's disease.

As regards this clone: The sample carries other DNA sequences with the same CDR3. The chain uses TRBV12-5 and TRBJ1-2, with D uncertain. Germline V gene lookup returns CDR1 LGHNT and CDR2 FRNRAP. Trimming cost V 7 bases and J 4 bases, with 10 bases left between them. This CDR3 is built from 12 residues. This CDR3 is CASAKGGYGYTF. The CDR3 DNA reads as TGTGCTAGTGCCAAGGGAGGCTATGGCTACACCTTC. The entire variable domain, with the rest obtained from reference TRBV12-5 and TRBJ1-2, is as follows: DARVTQTPRHKVTEMGQEVTMRCQPILGHNTVFWYRQTMMQGLELLAYFRNRAPLDDSGMPKDRFSAEMPDATLATLKIQPSEPRDSAVYFCASAKGGYGYTFGSGTRLTVV.

The CDR3 bases are TGTGCCAGCAGTTTATTTGGCCATAGCAATCAGCCCCAGCATTTT. It specifies CASSLFGHSNQPQHF. The rearrangement uses TRBV28 and TRBJ1-5; D is unclear. Germline values: CDR1 MDHEN, CDR2 SYDVKM. The CDR3 length is 15 residues. The V gene lost 1 base and the J gene lost 0 bases, with 7 bases spanning the gap. Variable domain in full (rest from reference TRBV28 and TRBJ1-5): DVKVTQSSRYLVKRTGEKVFLECVQDMDHENMFWYRQDPGLGLRLIYFSYDVKMKEKGDIPEGYSVSREKKERFSLILESASTNQTSMYLCASSLFGHSNQPQHFGDGTRLSIL.

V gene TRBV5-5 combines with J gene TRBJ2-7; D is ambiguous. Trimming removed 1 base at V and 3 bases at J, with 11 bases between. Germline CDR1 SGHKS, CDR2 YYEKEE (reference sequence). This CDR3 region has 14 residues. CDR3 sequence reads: CASSLNSMSYEQYF. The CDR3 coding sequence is TGTGCCAGCAGCTTGAACTCCATGAGCTACGAGCAGTACTTC.

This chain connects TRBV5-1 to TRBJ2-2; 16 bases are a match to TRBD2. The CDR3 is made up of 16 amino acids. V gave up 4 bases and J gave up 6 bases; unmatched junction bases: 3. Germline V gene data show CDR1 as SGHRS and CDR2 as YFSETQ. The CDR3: CASSGGLAGGPGELFF. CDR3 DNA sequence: TGCGCCAGCAGCGGGGGACTAGCGGGGGGGCCCGGGGAGCTGTTTTTT.

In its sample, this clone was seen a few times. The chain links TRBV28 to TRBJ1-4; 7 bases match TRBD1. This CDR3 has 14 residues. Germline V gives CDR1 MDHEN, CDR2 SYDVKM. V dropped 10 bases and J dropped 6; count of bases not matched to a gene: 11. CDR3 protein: CAIPMDRTHEKLFF. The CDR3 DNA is TGTGCCATCCCAATGGACAGGACTCATGAAAAACTGTTTTTT.

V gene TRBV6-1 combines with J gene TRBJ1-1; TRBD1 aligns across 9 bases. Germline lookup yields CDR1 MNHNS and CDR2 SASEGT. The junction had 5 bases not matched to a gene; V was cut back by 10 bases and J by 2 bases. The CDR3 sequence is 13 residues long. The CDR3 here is CANGGQGNTEAFF. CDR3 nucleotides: TGTGCCAACGGGGGACAGGGTAACACTGAAGCTTTCTTT.

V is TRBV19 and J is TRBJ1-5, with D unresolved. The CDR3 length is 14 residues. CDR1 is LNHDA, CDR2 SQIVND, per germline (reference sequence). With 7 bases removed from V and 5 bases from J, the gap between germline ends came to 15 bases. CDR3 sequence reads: CASKISGGYQPQHF. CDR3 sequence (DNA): TGTGCCAGTAAAATATCCGGCGGGTATCAGCCCCAGCATTTT.

CDR3 nucleotide sequence: TGTGCCAGCAGCGTTCGGGACAGGGAGTATGAAAAACTGTTTTTT. Protein product: CASSVRDREYEKLFF. The chain has TRBV9 and TRBJ1-4; TRBD1 agrees at 9 bases. J lost 6 bases, V lost 2 bases, and 5 bases had no gene match. The CDR3 consists of 15 residues. CDR1 is SGDLS, CDR2 YYNGEE, per germline.

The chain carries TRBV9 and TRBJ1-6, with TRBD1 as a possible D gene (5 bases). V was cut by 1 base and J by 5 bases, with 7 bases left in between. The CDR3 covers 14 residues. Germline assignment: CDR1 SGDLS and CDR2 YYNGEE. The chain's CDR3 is CASSVQGNNSPLHF. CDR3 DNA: TGTGCCAGCAGCGTACAGGGTAATAATTCACCCCTCCACTTT.

The CDR3 DNA reads as TGCAGCGTTGAAGCTACAGCGGGCCCATCCTACAATGAGCAGTTCTTC. It translates to CSVEATAGPSYNEQFF. The chain has TRBV29-1 and TRBJ2-1; weak D call: TRBD2 (6 bases). Germline V gene data show CDR1 as SQVTM and CDR2 as ANQGSEA. V lost 1 base and J 1 base, leaving 14 bases between the germline ends. The CDR3 runs 16 residues.

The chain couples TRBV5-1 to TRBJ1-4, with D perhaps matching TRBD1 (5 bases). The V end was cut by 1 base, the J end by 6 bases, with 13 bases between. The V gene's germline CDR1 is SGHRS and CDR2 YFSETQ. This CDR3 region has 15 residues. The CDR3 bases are TGCGCCAGCAGCTTGTGCCGGGGGTTAGATGAAAAACTGTTTTTT. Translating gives CASSLCRGLDEKLFF.

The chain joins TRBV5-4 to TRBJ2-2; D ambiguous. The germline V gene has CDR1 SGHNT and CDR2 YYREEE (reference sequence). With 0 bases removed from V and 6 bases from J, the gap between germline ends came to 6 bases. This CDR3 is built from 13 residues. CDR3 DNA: TGTGCCAGCAGCTTGGATCTCCCCGGGGAGCTGTTTTTT. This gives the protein CASSLDLPGELFF.

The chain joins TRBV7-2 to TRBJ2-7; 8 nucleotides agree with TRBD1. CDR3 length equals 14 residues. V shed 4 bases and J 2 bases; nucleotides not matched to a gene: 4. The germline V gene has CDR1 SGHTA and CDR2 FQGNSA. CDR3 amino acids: CASSSRTGPYEQYF. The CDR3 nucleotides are TGTGCCAGCAGCTCCAGGACAGGGCCCTACGAGCAGTACTTC.

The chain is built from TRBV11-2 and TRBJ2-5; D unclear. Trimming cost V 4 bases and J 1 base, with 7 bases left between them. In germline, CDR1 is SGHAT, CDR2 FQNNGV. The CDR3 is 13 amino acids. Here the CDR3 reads CASSSTTQETQYF. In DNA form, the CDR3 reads TGTGCCAGCAGCTCCACTACCCAAGAGACCCAGTACTTC.

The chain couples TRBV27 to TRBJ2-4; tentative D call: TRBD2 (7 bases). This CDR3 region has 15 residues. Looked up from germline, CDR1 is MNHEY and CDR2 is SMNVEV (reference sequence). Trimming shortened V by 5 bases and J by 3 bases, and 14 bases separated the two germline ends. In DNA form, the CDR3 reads TGTGCCAGCAGTGCGCCGGGGGGCGGCAAAAACATTCAGTACTTC. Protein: CASSAPGGGKNIQYF.